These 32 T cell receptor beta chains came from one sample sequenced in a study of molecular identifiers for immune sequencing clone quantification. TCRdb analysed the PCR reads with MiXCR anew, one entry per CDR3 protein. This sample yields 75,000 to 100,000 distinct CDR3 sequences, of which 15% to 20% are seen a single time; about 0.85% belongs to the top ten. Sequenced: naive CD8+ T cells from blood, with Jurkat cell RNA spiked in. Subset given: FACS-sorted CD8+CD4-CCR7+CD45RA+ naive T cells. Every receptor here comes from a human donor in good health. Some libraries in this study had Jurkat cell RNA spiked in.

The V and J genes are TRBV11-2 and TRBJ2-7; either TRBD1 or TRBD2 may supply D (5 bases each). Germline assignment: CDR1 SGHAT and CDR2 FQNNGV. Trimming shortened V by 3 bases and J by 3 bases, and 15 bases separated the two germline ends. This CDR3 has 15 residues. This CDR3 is CASSLEARGRYEQYF. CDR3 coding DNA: TGTGCCAGCAGCTTGGAGGCCCGGGGCCGCTACGAGCAGTACTTC.

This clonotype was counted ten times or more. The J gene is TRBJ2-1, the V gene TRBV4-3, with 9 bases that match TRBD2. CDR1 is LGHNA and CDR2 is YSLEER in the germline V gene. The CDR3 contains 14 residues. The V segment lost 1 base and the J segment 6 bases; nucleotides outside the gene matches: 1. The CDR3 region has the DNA TGCGCCAGCAGCCAAGGGACTAGCGCCAATGAGCAGTTCTTC. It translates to CASSQGTSANEQFF.

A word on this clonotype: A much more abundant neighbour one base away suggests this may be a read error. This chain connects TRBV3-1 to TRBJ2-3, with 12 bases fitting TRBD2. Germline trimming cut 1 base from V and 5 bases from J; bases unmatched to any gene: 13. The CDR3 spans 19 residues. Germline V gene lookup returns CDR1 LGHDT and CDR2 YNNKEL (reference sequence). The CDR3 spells CASSQGPLAGGCLGDTQYF. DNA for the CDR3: TGTGCCAGCAGCCAAGGCCCTCTAGCGGGGGGGTGCCTGGGAGATACGCAGTATTTT.

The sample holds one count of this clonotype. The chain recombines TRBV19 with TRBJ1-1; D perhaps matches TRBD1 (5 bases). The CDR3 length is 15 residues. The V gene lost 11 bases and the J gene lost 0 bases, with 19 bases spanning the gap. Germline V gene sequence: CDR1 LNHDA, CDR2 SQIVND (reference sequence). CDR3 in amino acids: CACGILQDMNTEAFF. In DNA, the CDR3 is TGTGCCTGTGGTATATTACAGGACATGAACACTGAAGCTTTCTTT.

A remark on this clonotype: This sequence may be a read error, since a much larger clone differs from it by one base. The chain's CDR3 is CASSLGEGFQETQYF. CDR3 nucleotide sequence: TGCGCCAGCAGCTTGGGTGAGGGGTTCCAAGAGACCCAGTACTTC. The chain is built from TRBV5-1 and TRBJ2-5; D could derive from TRBD1 or TRBD2 (5 bases each). Trimming left V 0 bases short and J 1 base short, with 10 bases between. The CDR3 runs 15 residues. Germline V lookup: CDR1 SGHRS, CDR2 YFSETQ.

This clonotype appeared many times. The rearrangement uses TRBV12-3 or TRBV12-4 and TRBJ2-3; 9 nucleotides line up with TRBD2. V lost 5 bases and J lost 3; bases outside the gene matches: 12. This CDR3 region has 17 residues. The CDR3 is CASSPKFGGLATDTQYF. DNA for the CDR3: TGTGCCAGCAGTCCTAAATTCGGGGGACTAGCAACAGATACGCAGTATTTT.

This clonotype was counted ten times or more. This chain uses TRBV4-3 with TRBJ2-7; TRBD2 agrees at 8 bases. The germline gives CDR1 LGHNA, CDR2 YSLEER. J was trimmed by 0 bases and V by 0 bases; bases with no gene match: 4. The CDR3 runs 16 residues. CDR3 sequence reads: CASSQEVAGSSYEQYF. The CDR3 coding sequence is TGCGCCAGCAGCCAAGAGGTAGCGGGGAGCTCCTACGAGCAGTACTTC.

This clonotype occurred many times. The CDR3 protein is CASSQDSDIQYF. The DNA of the CDR3 is TGTGCCAGCAGCCAAGATTCGGACATTCAGTACTTC. The gene calls are TRBV3-1 and TRBJ2-4; D gene unclear. CDR1 is LGHDT, CDR2 YNNKEL, per germline (reference sequence). The V gene lost 0 bases and the J gene lost 8 bases, with 5 bases spanning the gap. The CDR3 has 12 residues.

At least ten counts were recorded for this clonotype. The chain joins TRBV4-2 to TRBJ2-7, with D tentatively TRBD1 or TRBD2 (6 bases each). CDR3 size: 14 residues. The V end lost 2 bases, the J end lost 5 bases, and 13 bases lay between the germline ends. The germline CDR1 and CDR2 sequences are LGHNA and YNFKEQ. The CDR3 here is CASSQFEGGNEQYF. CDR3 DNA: TGTGCCAGCAGCCAATTTGAGGGGGGTAACGAGCAGTACTTC.

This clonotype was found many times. CDR3 sequence reads: CASSFRDRDYEQYF. The CDR3 coding sequence is TGTGCCAGCAGCTTCCGGGACAGGGACTACGAGCAGTACTTC. The V and J genes are TRBV11-1 and TRBJ2-7, with TRBD1 matching 9 bases. This CDR3 has 14 amino acids. V was clipped by 3 bases and J by 3 bases; unmatched bases: 3. Germline assignment: CDR1 SGHAT and CDR2 FQDESV (reference sequence).

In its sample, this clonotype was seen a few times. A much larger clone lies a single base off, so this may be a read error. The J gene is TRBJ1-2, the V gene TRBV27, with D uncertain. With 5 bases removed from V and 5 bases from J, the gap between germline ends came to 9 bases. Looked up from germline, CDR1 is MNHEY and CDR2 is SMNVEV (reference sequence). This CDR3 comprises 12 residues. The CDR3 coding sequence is TGTGCCAGCAGTCAAGACTTGTATGGCTACACCTTC. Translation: CASSQDLYGYTF.

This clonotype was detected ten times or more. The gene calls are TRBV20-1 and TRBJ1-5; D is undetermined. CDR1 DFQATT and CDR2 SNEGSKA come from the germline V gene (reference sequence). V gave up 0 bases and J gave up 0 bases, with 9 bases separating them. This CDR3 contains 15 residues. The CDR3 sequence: CSARDLGYSNQPQHF. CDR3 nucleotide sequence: TGCAGTGCTAGAGATTTGGGATATAGCAATCAGCCCCAGCATTTT.

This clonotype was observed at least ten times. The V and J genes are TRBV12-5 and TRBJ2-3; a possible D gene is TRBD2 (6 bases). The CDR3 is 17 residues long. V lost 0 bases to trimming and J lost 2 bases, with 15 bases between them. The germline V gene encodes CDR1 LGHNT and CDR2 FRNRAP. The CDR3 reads CASGLVGRGGLTDTQYF. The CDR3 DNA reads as TGTGCTAGTGGTTTGGTAGGGCGGGGAGGCCTCACAGATACGCAGTATTTT.

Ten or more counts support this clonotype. In DNA, the CDR3 is TGTGCCAGCACAAGGGGGGGTAGCGGCACTGAAGCTTTCTTT. Translation gives CASTRGGSGTEAFF. V usage is TRBV27 and J usage is TRBJ1-1, with D maybe TRBD1 (6 bases). The CDR3 length is 14 residues. V dropped 7 bases and J dropped 4 bases, with 16 bases sitting between them. The germline V gene has CDR1 MNHEY and CDR2 SMNVEV (reference sequence).

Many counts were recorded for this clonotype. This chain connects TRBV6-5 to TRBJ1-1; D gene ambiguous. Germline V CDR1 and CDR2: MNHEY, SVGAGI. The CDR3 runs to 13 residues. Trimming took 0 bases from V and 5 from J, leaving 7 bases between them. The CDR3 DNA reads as TGTGCCAGCAGTTACTCGAAGGTTACTGAAGCTTTCTTT. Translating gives CASSYSKVTEAFF.

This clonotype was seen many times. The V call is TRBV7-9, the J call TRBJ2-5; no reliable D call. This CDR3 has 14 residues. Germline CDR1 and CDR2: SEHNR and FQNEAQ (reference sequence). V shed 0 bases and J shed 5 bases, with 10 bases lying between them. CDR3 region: CASSLAWGLETQYF. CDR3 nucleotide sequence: TGTGCCAGCAGCTTAGCTTGGGGTTTGGAGACCCAGTACTTC.

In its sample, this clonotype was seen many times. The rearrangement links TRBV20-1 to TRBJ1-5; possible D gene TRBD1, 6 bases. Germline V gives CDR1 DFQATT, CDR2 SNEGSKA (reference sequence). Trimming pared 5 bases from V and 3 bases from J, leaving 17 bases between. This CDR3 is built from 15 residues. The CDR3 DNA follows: TGCAGTGCTCAGGGGCCTTACATCTCCAATCAGCCCCAGCATTTT. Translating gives CSAQGPYISNQPQHF.

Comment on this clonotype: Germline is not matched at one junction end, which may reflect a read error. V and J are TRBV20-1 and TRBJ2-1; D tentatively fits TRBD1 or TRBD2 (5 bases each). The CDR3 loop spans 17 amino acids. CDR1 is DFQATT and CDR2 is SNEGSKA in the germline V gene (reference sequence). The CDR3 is CSAGDLYRLGPYNEQFF. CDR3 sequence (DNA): TGCAGTGCTGGAGATCTGTATCGTTTGGGACCTTACAATGAGCAGTTCTTC.

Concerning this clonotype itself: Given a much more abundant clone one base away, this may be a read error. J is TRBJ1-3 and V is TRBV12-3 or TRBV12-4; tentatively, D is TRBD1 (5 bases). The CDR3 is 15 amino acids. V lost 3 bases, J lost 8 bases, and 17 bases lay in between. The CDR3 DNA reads TGTGCCAGCAGTTTTTTCGGGGCTGAGGGAGACACCATATATTTT. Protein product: CASSFFGAEGDTIYF.

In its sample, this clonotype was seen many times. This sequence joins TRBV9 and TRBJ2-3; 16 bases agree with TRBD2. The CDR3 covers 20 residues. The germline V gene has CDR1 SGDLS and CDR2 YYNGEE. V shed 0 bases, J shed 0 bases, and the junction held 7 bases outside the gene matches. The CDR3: CASSVGPGTSGRASTDTQYF. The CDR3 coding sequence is TGTGCCAGCAGCGTAGGCCCCGGGACTAGCGGGAGGGCCAGCACAGATACGCAGTATTTT. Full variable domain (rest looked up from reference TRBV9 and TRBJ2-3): DSGVTQTPKHLITATGQRVTLRCSPRSGDLSVYWYQQSLDQGLQFLIQYYNGEERAKGNILERFSAQQFPDLHSELNLSSLELGDSALYFCASSVGPGTSGRASTDTQYFGPGTRLTVL.

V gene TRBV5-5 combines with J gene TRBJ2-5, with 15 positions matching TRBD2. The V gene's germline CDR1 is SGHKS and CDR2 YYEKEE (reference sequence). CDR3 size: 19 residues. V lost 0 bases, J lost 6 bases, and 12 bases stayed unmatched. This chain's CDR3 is CASSLDKPGLAGGSKTQYF. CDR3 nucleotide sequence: TGTGCCAGCAGCTTGGACAAACCGGGACTAGCGGGAGGTTCCAAGACCCAGTACTTC.

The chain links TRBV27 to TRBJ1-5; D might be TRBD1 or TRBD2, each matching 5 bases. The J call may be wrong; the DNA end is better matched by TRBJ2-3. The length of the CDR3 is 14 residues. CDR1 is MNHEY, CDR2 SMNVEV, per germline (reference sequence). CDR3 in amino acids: CASSWGRNNQPQYF. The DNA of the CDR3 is TGTGCCAGCAGTTGGGGACGGAACAATCAGCCCCAGTATTTT.

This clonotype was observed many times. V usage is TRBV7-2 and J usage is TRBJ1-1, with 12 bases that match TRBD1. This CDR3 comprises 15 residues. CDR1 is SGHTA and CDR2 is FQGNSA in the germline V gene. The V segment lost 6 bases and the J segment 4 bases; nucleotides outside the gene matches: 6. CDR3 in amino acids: CASRPGQGAGTEAFF. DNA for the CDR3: TGTGCCAGCAGGCCGGGACAGGGGGCCGGCACTGAAGCTTTCTTT.

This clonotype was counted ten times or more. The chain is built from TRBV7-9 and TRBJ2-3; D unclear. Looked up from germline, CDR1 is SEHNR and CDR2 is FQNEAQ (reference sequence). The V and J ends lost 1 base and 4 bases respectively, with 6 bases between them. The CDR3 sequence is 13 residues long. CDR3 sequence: CASSLVSADTQYF. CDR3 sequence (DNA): TGTGCCAGCAGCTTAGTTTCTGCAGATACGCAGTATTTT.

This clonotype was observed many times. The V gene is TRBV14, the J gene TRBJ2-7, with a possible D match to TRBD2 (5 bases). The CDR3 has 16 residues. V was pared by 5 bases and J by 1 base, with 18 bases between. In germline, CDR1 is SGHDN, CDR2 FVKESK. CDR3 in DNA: TGTGCCAGCAGCAATCCGGAGGACTCTATTTCCTACGAGCAGTACTTC. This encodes CASSNPEDSISYEQYF.

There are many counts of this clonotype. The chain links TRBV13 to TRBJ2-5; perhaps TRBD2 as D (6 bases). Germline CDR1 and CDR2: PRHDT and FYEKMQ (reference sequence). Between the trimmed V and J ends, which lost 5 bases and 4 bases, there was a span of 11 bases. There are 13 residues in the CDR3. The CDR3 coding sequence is TGTGCCAGCAGCCAGGGACTTGTAGAGACCCAGTACTTC. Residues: CASSQGLVETQYF.

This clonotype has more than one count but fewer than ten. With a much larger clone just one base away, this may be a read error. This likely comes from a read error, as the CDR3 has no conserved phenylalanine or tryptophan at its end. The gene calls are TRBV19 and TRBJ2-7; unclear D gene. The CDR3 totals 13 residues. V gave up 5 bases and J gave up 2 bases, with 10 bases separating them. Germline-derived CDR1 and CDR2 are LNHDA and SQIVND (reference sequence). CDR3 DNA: TGTGCCAGTAGTTCGACTGTCACCTACGAGCAGTACCTC. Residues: CASSSTVTYEQYL.

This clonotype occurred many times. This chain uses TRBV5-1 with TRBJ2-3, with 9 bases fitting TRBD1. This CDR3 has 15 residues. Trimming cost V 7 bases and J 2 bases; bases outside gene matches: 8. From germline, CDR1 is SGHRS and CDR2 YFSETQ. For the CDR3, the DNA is TGCGCCAGCTGGCCCCGGACAGGGGACACAGATACGCAGTATTTT. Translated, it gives CASWPRTGDTDTQYF.

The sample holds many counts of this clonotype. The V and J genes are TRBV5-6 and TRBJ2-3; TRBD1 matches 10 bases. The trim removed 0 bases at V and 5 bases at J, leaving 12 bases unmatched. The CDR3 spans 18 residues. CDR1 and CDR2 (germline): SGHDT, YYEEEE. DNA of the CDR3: TGTGCCAGCAGCTTGGATTGGACAGGGGGAGCATTCAGAGATACGCAGTATTTT. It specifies CASSLDWTGGAFRDTQYF.

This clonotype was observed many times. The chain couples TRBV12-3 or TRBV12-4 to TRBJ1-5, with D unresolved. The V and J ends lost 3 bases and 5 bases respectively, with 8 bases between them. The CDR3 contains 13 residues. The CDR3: CASSFWLHQPQHF. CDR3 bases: TGTGCCAGCAGTTTCTGGCTCCATCAGCCCCAGCATTTT.

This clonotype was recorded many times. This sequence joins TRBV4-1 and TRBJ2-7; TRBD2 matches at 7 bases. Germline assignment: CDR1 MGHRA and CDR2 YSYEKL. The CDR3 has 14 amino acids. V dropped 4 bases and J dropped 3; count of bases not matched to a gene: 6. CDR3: CASSLDTGGYEQYF. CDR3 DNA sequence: TGCGCCAGCAGCCTAGATACGGGGGGCTACGAGCAGTACTTC.

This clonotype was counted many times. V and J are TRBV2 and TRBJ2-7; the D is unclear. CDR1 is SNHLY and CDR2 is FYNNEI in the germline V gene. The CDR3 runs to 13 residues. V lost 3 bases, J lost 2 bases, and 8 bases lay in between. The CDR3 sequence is CASSDLGAYEQYF. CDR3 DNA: TGTGCCAGCAGTGATCTTGGGGCCTACGAGCAGTACTTC. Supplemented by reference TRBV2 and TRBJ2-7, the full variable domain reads EPEVTQTPSHQVTQMGQEVILRCVPISNHLYFYWYRQILGQKVEFLVSFYNNEISEKSEIFDDQFSVERPDGSNFTLKIRSTKLEDSAMYFCASSDLGAYEQYFGPGTRLTVT.